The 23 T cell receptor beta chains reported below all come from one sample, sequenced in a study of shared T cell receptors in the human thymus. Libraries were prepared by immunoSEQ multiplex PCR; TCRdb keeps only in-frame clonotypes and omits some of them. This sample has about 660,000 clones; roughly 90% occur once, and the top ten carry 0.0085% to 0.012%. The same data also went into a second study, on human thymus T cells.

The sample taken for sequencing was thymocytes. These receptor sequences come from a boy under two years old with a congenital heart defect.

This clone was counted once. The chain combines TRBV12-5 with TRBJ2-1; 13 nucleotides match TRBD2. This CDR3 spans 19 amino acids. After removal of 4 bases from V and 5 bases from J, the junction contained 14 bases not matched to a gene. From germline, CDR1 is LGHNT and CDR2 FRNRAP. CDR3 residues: CASGSSSDFGLAGDNEQFF. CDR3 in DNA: TGTGCTAGTGGTTCCTCATCTGATTTTGGACTAGCGGGAGACAATGAGCAGTTCTTC. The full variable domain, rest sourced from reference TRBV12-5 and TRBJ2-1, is DARVTQTPRHKVTEMGQEVTMRCQPILGHNTVFWYRQTMMQGLELLAYFRNRAPLDDSGMPKDRFSAEMPDATLATLKIQPSEPRDSAVYFCASGSSSDFGLAGDNEQFFGPGTRLTVL.

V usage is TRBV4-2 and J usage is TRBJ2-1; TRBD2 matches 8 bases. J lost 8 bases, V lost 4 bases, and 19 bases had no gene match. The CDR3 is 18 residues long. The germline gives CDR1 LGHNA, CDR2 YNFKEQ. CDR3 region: CASSPPTSGSSGIDEQFF. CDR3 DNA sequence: TGTGCCAGCAGCCCACCTACCAGCGGGAGCAGTGGCATCGATGAGCAGTTCTTC.

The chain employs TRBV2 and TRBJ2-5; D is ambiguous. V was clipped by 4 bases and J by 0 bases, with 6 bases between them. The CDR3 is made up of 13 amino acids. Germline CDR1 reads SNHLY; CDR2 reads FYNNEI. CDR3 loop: CASSVEHQETQYF. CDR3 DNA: TGTGCCAGCAGTGTAGAGCACCAAGAGACCCAGTACTTC.

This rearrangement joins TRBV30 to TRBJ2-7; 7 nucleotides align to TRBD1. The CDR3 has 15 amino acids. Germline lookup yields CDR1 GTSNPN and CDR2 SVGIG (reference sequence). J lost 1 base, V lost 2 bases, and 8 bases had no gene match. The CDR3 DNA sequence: TGTGCCTGGAGTACATACAGGGGCCTGTCCTACGAGCAGTACTTC. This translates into CAWSTYRGLSYEQYF. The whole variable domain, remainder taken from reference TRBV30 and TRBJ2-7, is SQTIHQWPATLVQPVGSPLSLECTVEGTSNPNLYWYRQAAGRGLQLLFYSVGIGQISSEVPQNLSASRPQDRQFILSSKKLLLSDSGFYLCAWSTYRGLSYEQYFGPGTRLTVT.

The CDR3 loop reads CASSYQDRGNGYTF. DNA for the CDR3: TGTGCCAGCAGTTACCAAGACAGGGGGAATGGCTACACCTTC. V is TRBV6-6 and J is TRBJ1-2; 9 bases fit TRBD1. The junction had 4 bases not matched to a gene; V was cut back by 2 bases and J by 6 bases. Germline assignment: CDR1 MNHNY and CDR2 SVGAGI (reference sequence). The CDR3 is 14 amino acids.

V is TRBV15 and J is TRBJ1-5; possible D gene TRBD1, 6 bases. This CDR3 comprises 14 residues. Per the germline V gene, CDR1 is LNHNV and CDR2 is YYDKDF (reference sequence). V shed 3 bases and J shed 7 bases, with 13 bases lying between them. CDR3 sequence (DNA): TGTGCCACCAGCAGGAACTGGGGGGGCCAGCCCCAGCATTTT. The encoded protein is CATSRNWGGQPQHF.

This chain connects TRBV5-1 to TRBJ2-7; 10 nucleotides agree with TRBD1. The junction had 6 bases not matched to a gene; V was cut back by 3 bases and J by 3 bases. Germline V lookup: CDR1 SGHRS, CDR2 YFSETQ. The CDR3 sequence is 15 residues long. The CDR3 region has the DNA TGCGCCAGCAGCTGCCCCGGGACAGGGGACTACGAGCAGTACTTC. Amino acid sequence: CASSCPGTGDYEQYF. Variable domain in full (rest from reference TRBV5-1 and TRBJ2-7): KAGVTQTPRYLIKTRGQQVTLSCSPISGHRSVSWYQQTPGQGLQFLFEYFSETQRNKGNFPGRFSGRQFSNSRSEMNVSTLELGDSALYLCASSCPGTGDYEQYFGPGTRLTVT.

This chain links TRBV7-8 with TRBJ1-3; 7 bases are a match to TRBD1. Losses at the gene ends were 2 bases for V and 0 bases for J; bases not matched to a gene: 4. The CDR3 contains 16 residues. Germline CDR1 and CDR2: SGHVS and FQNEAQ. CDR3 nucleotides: TGTGCCAGCAGCTTACGTGGACAGGACTCTGGAAACACCATATATTTT. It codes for CASSLRGQDSGNTIYF.

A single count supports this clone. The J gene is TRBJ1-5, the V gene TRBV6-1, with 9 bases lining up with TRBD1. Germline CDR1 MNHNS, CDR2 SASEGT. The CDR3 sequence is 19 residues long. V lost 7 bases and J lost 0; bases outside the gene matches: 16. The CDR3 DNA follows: TGTGCCAGCACTGACCGAGCGGGACAGGGACTTTATAGCAATCAGCCCCAGCATTTT. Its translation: CASTDRAGQGLYSNQPQHF.

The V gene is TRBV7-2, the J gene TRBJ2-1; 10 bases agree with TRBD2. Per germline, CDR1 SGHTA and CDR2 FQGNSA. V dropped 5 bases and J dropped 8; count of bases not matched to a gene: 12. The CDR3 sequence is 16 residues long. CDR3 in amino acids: CASSRSGGEGRDEQFF. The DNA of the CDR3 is TGTGCCAGCAGCCGAAGCGGGGGGGAGGGGCGGGATGAGCAGTTCTTC.

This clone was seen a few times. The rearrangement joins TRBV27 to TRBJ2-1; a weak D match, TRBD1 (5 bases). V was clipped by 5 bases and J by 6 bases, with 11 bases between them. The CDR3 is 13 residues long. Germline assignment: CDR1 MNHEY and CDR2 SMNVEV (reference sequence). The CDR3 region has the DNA TGTGCCAGCAGTCCAGCACAGGTCAATGAGCAGTTCTTC. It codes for CASSPAQVNEQFF.

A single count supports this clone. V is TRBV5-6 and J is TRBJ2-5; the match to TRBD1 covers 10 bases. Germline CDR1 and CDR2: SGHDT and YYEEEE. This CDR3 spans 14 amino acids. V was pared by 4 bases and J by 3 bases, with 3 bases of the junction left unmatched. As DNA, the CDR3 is TGTGCCAGCAGCGGCGGACAGGGGGAAGAGACCCAGTACTTC. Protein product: CASSGGQGEETQYF.

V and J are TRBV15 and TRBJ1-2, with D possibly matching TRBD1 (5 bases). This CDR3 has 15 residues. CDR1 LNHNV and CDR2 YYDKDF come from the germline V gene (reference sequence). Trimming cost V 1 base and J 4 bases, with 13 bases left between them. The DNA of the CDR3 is TGTGCCACCAGCAGAGTTAGGGGCCCCCCCTATGGCTACACCTTC. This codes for CATSRVRGPPYGYTF.

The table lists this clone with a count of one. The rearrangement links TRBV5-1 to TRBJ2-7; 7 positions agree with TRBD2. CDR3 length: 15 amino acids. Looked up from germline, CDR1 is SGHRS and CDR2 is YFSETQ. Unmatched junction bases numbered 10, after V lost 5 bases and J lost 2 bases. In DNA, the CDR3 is TGCGCCAGCAGGACCGGGCTAGCGGTTGCCTACGAGCAGTACTTC. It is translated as CASRTGLAVAYEQYF.

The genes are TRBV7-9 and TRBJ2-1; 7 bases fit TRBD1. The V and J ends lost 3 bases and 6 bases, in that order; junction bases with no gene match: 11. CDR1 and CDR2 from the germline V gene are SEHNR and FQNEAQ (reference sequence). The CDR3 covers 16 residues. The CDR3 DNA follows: TGTGCCAGCAGCTTGGTTAGACAGGGATTAGGCAATGAGCAGTTCTTC. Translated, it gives CASSLVRQGLGNEQFF.

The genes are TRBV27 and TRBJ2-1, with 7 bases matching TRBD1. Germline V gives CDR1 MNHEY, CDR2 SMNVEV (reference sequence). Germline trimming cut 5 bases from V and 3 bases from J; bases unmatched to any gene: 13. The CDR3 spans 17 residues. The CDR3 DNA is TGTGCCAGCAGTCCCTACACTCCGGGACAGATCTACAATGAGCAGTTCTTC. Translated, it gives CASSPYTPGQIYNEQFF.

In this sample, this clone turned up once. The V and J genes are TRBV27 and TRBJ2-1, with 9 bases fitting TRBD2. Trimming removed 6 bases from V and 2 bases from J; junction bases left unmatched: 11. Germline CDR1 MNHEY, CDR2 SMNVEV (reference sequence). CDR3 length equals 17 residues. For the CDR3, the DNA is TGTGCCAGCAGATCCCCCCATAGCGGGAGTCCCTACAATGAGCAGTTCTTC. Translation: CASRSPHSGSPYNEQFF.

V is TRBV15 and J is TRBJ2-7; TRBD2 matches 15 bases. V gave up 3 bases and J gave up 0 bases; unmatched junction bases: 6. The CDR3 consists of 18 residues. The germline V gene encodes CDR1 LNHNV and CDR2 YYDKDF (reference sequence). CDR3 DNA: TGTGCCACCAGCAGTCCGGGACTAGCGGGAGGAAGCTCCTACGAGCAGTACTTC. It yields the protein CATSSPGLAGGSSYEQYF. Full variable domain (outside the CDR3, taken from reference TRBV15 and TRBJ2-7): DAMVIQNPRYQVTQFGKPVTLSCSQTLNHNVMYWYQQKSSQAPKLLFHYYDKDFNNEADTPDNFQSRRPNTSFCFLDIRSPGLGDTAMYLCATSSPGLAGGSSYEQYFGPGTRLTVT.

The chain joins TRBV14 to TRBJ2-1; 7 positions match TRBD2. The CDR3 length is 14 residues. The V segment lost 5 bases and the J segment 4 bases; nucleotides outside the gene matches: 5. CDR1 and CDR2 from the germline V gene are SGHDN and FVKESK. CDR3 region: CASSFGGFYNEQFF. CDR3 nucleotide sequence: TGTGCCAGCAGCTTCGGGGGGTTTTACAATGAGCAGTTCTTC.

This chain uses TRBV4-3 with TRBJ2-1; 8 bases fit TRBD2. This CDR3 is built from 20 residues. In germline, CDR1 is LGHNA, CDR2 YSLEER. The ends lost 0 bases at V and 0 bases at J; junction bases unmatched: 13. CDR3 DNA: TGCGCCAGCAGCCAAGACTCCCGCGGGAGGAATGGGGGCTCCTACAATGAGCAGTTCTTC. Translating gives CASSQDSRGRNGGSYNEQFF.

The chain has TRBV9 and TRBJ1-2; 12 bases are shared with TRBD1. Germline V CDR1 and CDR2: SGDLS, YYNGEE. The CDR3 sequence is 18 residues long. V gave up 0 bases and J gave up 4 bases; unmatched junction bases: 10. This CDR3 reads CASSVERDRGRGSYGYTF. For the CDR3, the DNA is TGTGCCAGCAGCGTAGAACGGGACAGGGGGCGGGGTAGCTATGGCTACACCTTC.

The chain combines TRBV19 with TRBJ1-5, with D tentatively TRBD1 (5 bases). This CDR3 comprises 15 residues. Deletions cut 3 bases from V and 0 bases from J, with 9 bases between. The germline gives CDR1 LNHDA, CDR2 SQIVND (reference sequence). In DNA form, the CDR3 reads TGTGCCAGTAGTATTGGGGGGATTAGCAATCAGCCCCAGCATTTT. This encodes CASSIGGISNQPQHF.

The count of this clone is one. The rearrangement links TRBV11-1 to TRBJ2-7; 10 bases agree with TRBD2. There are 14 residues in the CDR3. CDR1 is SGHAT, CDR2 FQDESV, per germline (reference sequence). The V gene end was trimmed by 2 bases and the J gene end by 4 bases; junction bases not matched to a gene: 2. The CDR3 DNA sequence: TGTGCCAGCAGCTTACCGGGACTAGCGTACGAGCAGTACTTC. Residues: CASSLPGLAYEQYF.